This T cell receptor (delta chain) came from a study of gamma-delta chains in newborns, infants, children. Study overall: Polyclonal expansion of innate γδ T cells after birth follows microbial exposure.

TCRdb fed the reads to CATT. The table shows 10,000 to 13,000 delta-chain clones, with approximately 9.5% occurring only once. In its sample, this clone ranks as medium-sized (0.01 to 0.1%). This receptor was obtained from a child who was a newborn, infant or young child, either healthy, febrile or measles-vaccinated (not recorded which). Sequencing input: blood.

The CDR3 region has the DNA TGTGCCTGTGACCCGCTACGGAGGGCTGGGGGACCGTACACCGATAAACTCATCTTT. Its protein product is CACDPLRRAGGPYTDKLIF. The V gene is TRDV2, the J gene TRDJ1, with TRDD3 identical over 8 bases. The J segment lost 0 bases and the V segment lost 3 bases, leaving 17 bases of the junction unmatched. The CDR3 covers 19 residues. Per germline, CDR1 GEAIGNYY and CDR2 EKD.